These 23 T cell receptor beta chains share one sample of origin, sequenced in a study of blood T cell repertoires in COVID-19. Generated by immunoSEQ multiplex PCR, the TCRdb table keeps only in-frame clones and is missing some. This table has fewer than 250,000 clones, over 80% appearing once. Sequencing was carried out using peripheral blood. The receptor source for this set is a human donor in a cohort sampled during active COVID-19.

This rearrangement joins TRBV15 to TRBJ2-1, with 8 bases lining up with TRBD1. Germline V gene lookup returns CDR1 LNHNV and CDR2 YYDKDF (reference sequence). The CDR3 consists of 14 residues. Trimming took 8 bases from V and 6 from J; bases not matched to a gene: 9. The CDR3 coding sequence is TGTGCCACCGGGCGCAGGGGGCGCTTCAATGAGCAGTTCTTC. Encoded protein: CATGRRGRFNEQFF.

The chain employs TRBV25-1 and TRBJ2-7; no clear D gene. CDR1 and CDR2 (germline): MGHDK, SYGVNS. The CDR3 contains 11 residues. Trimming left V 6 bases short and J 3 bases short, with 6 bases between. CDR3 sequence reads: CASSSYYEQYF. Here the CDR3 DNA reads TGTGCCAGCAGCTCTTACTACGAGCAGTACTTC.

The chain has TRBV20-1 and TRBJ2-2, with D hard to call. CDR1 is DFQATT and CDR2 is SNEGSKA in the germline V gene (reference sequence). V was cut by 7 bases and J by 7 bases, with 7 bases left in between. There are 10 residues in the CDR3. CDR3 sequence (DNA): TGCAGTGTTCTTTTCGGGGAGCTGTTTTTT. It codes for CSVLFGELFF.

The V and J genes are TRBV2 and TRBJ1-1; D is uncertain. CDR1 is SNHLY, CDR2 FYNNEI, per germline. Trimming took off 4 bases at V and 4 bases at J, with 13 bases between the two ends. The length of the CDR3 is 14 residues. CDR3 loop: CASSGQSRGTEAFF. As DNA, the CDR3 is TGTGCCAGCAGTGGGCAGAGTCGAGGCACTGAAGCTTTCTTT.

The rearrangement links TRBV11-2 to TRBJ1-1; D not certain. Germline V gene data show CDR1 as SGHAT and CDR2 as FQNNGV. The CDR3 extends over 13 amino acids. The V gene lost 1 base and the J gene lost 1 base, with 4 bases spanning the gap. The CDR3 DNA is TGTGCCAGCAGCTTAGGAGAGAACACTGAAGCTTTCTTT. This encodes CASSLGENTEAFF.

The chain is built from TRBV29-1 and TRBJ1-1, with 9 bases lining up with TRBD1. The CDR3 length is 12 residues. The V segment lost 6 bases and the J segment 11 bases; nucleotides outside the gene matches: 10. The germline V gene encodes CDR1 SQVTM and CDR2 ANQGSEA. CDR3 sequence: CSVRPGQGYAFF. CDR3 DNA: TGCAGCGTCCGGCCGGGACAGGGTTATGCTTTCTTT. The complete variable domain, with remaining parts taken from reference TRBV29-1 and TRBJ1-1, reads SAVISQKPSRDICQRGTSLTIQCQVDSQVTMMFWYRQQPGQSLTLIATANQGSEATYESGFVIDKFPISRPNLTFSTLTVSNMSPEDSSIYLCSVRPGQGYAFFGQGTRLTVV.

V gene TRBV2 combines with J gene TRBJ1-6; 7 positions agree with TRBD1. The CDR3 has 15 residues. V lost 10 bases, J lost 6 bases, and 12 bases stayed unmatched. Germline V lookup: CDR1 SNHLY, CDR2 FYNNEI. CDR3 loop: CATAREGGFNSPLHF. In DNA, the CDR3 is TGTGCCACCGCCAGGGAAGGGGGCTTTAATTCACCCCTCCACTTT.

J is TRBJ2-5 and V is TRBV4-2; 7 nucleotides match TRBD2. The CDR3 length is 17 residues. V trimming: 4 bases; J trimming: 2 bases; junction bases outside the gene matches: 13. Germline CDR1 and CDR2: LGHNA and YNFKEQ. CDR3 residues: CASSLSPPGTTQETQYF. The CDR3 nucleotides are TGTGCCAGCAGCCTTAGCCCACCTGGGACTACTCAAGAGACCCAGTACTTC.

Worth noting for this clone: At one end the junction does not follow the germline gene, possibly because of a read error. This rearrangement joins TRBV3-1 (or the pseudogene TRBV3-2) to TRBJ1-1, with a possible D match to TRBD1 (5 bases). Germline CDR1 reads LGHDT; CDR2 reads YNNKEL (reference sequence). This CDR3 is built from 13 residues. The CDR3 DNA sequence: TGTGCCAGCAGCCAAGGAGCGCTCGTGACAGACCAATTT. Amino acid sequence: CASSQGALVTDQF.

V is TRBV5-4 and J is TRBJ1-3, with 8 bases aligning to TRBD1. Germline V CDR1 and CDR2: SGHNT, YYREEE (reference sequence). The CDR3 has 15 amino acids. Trimming cost V 2 bases and J 0 bases; bases outside gene matches: 1. DNA for the CDR3: TGTGCCAGCAGCTTTGACAGGGGCTCTGGAAACACCATATATTTT. Its translation is CASSFDRGSGNTIYF.

This clone was detected once. This chain links TRBV5-4 with TRBJ2-5; 7 nucleotides line up with TRBD1. CDR3 length equals 15 residues. Germline V CDR1 and CDR2: SGHNT, YYREEE (reference sequence). The V gene end was trimmed by 0 bases and the J gene end by 5 bases; junction bases not matched to a gene: 7. CDR3 sequence: CASSLGGQREETQYF. The CDR3 nucleotides are TGTGCCAGCAGCTTGGGGGGACAGAGGGAGGAGACCCAGTACTTC.

This chain links TRBV11-2 with TRBJ2-1; 9 nucleotides align to TRBD2. Germline V gene sequence: CDR1 SGHAT, CDR2 FQNNGV. Losses at the gene ends were 5 bases for V and 3 bases for J; bases not matched to a gene: 2. The CDR3 has 14 residues. This chain's CDR3 is CASSPSGDYNEQFF. The CDR3 region has the DNA TGTGCCAGCAGCCCTAGCGGGGACTACAATGAGCAGTTCTTC.

Here the CDR3 DNA reads TGTGCCACCAGCAGACGAACAGGGGGCGCAGATACGCAGTATTTT. This translates into CATSRRTGGADTQYF. The chain links TRBV15 to TRBJ2-3; 9 bases fit TRBD1. After removal of 2 bases from V and 4 bases from J, the junction contained 4 bases not matched to a gene. The CDR3 is 15 amino acids. The germline V gene encodes CDR1 LNHNV and CDR2 YYDKDF (reference sequence).

V gene TRBV10-3 combines with J gene TRBJ2-3; 8 nucleotides line up with TRBD1. Trimming removed 10 bases from V and 6 bases from J; junction bases left unmatched: 9. The CDR3 is 13 residues long. CDR1 and CDR2 from the germline V gene are ENHRY and SYGVKD. CDR3 nucleotides: TGTGCCAACCAGGGGGCAAGCCTTGATACGCAGTATTTT. Amino acid sequence: CANQGASLDTQYF.

V gene TRBV7-3 combines with J gene TRBJ2-1; possibly TRBD2 for D (5 bases). Per germline, CDR1 SGHTA and CDR2 FQGTGA. The germline V and J ends were trimmed by 5 bases and 8 bases, with 13 bases remaining between them. The CDR3 spans 13 residues. Here the CDR3 reads CASSLKGDDEQFF. The CDR3 DNA sequence: TGTGCCAGCAGCCTTAAGGGAGATGATGAGCAGTTCTTC.

This chain joins TRBV27 and TRBJ1-6; D is uncertain. The CDR3 covers 12 residues. V lost 6 bases and J lost 9, with 9 bases in between. Germline V gives CDR1 MNHEY, CDR2 SMNVEV (reference sequence). The CDR3 nucleotides read TGTGCCAGCAGCAGTCGGGGTTCACCCCTCCACTTT. It is translated as CASSSRGSPLHF.

This clone was detected only a few times. The V gene is TRBV7-6, the J gene TRBJ2-2, with D uncertain. The CDR3 consists of 13 residues. Looked up from germline, CDR1 is SGHVS and CDR2 is FNYEAQ. The V end was cut by 5 bases, the J end by 3 bases, with 7 bases between. CDR3 coding DNA: TGTGCCAGCAGCCCGCGGTACACCGGGGAGCTGTTTTTT. It translates to CASSPRYTGELFF.

The chain couples TRBV28 to TRBJ2-1; D uncertain. There are 11 residues in the CDR3. Germline V gives CDR1 MDHEN, CDR2 SYDVKM. V gave up 2 bases and J gave up 11 bases, with 7 bases separating them. CDR3 region: CASSLIAQQFF. CDR3 DNA sequence: TGTGCCAGCAGTTTAATAGCTCAGCAGTTCTTC.

CDR3 sequence: CASSIPGRRNEKLFF. The DNA for the CDR3 is TGTGCCAGCAGCATACCGGGGAGGAGAAATGAAAAACTGTTTTTT. This chain joins TRBV11-2 and TRBJ1-4; D not resolved. Germline CDR1 and CDR2: SGHAT and FQNNGV. This CDR3 has 15 amino acids. V lost 5 bases to trimming and J lost 5 bases, with 15 bases between them.

This clone was recorded once. The chain couples TRBV10-2 to TRBJ2-1, with 11 bases fitting TRBD2. CDR1 is WSHSY and CDR2 is SAAADI in the germline V gene. The CDR3 is 13 amino acids. Trimming removed 6 bases from V and 10 bases from J; junction bases left unmatched: 5. The CDR3 DNA is TGCGCCAGCAGCGATTGGACTAGCGGGGAGCAGTTCTTC. This sequence encodes CASSDWTSGEQFF.

This clone has only a few counts. This chain's CDR3 is CASRGTGVYGYTF. CDR3 coding DNA: TGTGCCAGCAGGGGGACAGGGGTCTATGGCTACACCTTC. This chain links TRBV6-6 with TRBJ1-2; TRBD1 matches at 10 bases. The germline V gene encodes CDR1 MNHNY and CDR2 SVGAGI (reference sequence). V was pared by 6 bases and J by 4 bases, with 2 bases of the junction left unmatched. The CDR3 length is 13 residues.

The rearrangement links TRBV18 to TRBJ2-5; D is possibly TRBD1 (5 bases). Trimming took off 6 bases at V and 2 bases at J, with 13 bases between the two ends. There are 14 residues in the CDR3. Germline V CDR1 and CDR2: KGHSH, LQKENI. In nucleotides, the CDR3 is TGTGCCAGCTCGCCGCAGGGCTCACAAGAGACCCAGTACTTC. This gives the protein CASSPQGSQETQYF. The full variable domain, completed using reference TRBV18 and TRBJ2-5, is NAGVMQNPRHLVRRRGQEARLRCSPMKGHSHVYWYRQLPEEGLKFMVYLQKENIIDESGMPKERFSAEFPKEGPSILRIQQVVRGDSAAYFCASSPQGSQETQYFGPGTRLLVL.

The genes are TRBV10-1 and TRBJ1-5; TRBD1 agrees at 10 bases. V shed 2 bases, J shed 2 bases, and the junction held 24 bases outside the gene matches. Per the germline V gene, CDR1 is WNHNN and CDR2 is SYGVQD (reference sequence). This CDR3 comprises 23 residues. The CDR3 DNA follows: TGCGCCAGCAGTGAGCCGTGGACAGGAATGAGGGACAGGGGAGGAATACGCAATCAGCCCCAGCATTTT. Its translation: CASSEPWTGMRDRGGIRNQPQHF.